This T cell receptor (beta chain) was documented in a study of OX40 agonist ivuxolimab in advanced cancers. Findings of the study overall: Expanded peripheral T cells had an undetermined antigen specificity.

Worth noting for this clone: Its antigen is not known.

Assay: immunoSEQ multiplex PCR; the TCRdb copy retains only in-frame clones and omits some. The sample shows more than 50,000 clones, 70% to 90% of them seen only once. Germline-derived CDR1 and CDR2 are MNHNY and SVGAGI (reference sequence). The V end was cut by 6 bases, the J end by 0 bases, with 15 bases between. The CDR3 loop spans 16 amino acids. The sample was CD4+ or CD8+ T cells sorted from blood, taken in a trial of the OX40 agonist ivuxolimab. The chain is built from TRBV6-6 and TRBJ2-4, with D possibly matching TRBD2 (5 bases). The origin of this receptor is an adult with an advanced solid tumor such as melanoma, head and neck, liver or kidney cancer. The CDR3 loop is CASRSSQNLAKNIQYF. As DNA, the CDR3 is TGTGCCAGCAGGTCTAGCCAGAATTTAGCCAAAAACATTCAGTACTTC.